The clone carrying this T cell receptor (beta chain) was picked up one time. Its antigen is unidentified. Sequencing was performed with immunoSEQ multiplex PCR; in TCRdb, only in-frame clones are kept and a portion is missing. This sample yields roughly 90,000 clones, of which 91% are seen a single time; more than 8.5% belongs to the top ten. The sample originates from a study of OX40 agonist ivuxolimab in advanced cancers. Across the whole study: Among those enrolled, mean age was around 55 years (range about 23 to 80) and over 70% were male. Whole-study findings and limits: In a subset of nonresponders, normalized T-cell clonal expansion was also low. Dosing at 0.1 to 3.0 mg/kg was accompanied by clonal expansion of CD4+ and CD8+ blood T cells by week 6.

There are 15 residues in the CDR3. With 2 bases removed from V and 0 bases from J, the gap between germline ends came to 10 bases. Germline CDR1 KGHSH, CDR2 LQKENI. The chain joins TRBV18 to TRBJ2-5; the D is unclear. The sequencing used CD4+ or CD8+ T cells sorted from blood, collected in a trial of the OX40 agonist ivuxolimab. This TCR was recovered from an adult with an advanced solid tumor such as melanoma, head and neck, liver or kidney cancer. CDR3 sequence (DNA): TGTGCCAGCTCACCATGGAACCAGTACCAAGAGACCCAGTACTTC. Translation: CASSPWNQYQETQYF.